This is a list of T cell receptor beta chains from one sample in a study of ipilimumab plus nivolumab after autologous stem cell transplantation. TCRdb keeps only in-frame clones here, not all; method: immunoSEQ multiplex PCR. The sample records roughly 25,000 clones, 85% to 90% being singletons. The specimen comprised PBMCs, sampled in a trial of ipilimumab plus nivolumab as post-transplant consolidation. The receptors here all came from a male donor with diffuse large B-cell lymphoma. Each CDR3 is given with its conserved first and last residue. The D gene is left open where the match is weak. Size tells how often a clone was seen (once, few, many) or the class of an expanded clone, and some rows leave it out.

abundance,j_gene,d_gene,v_gene,CDR3nt,CDR3aa
NA,TRBJ1-2,NA,TRBV7-2,TGTGCCAGCAGCTTAGTTGGCTATGGCTACACCTTC,CASSLVGYGYTF
NA,TRBJ1-3,NA,TRBV2,TGTGCCAGCAGGGAAGACATCTCGGGAAACACCATATATTTT,CASREDISGNTIYF
NA,TRBJ1-6,NA,TRBV7-8,TGTGCCAGCAGCTTTAATCGCAGACAGGACTATAATTCACCCCTCCACTTT,CASSFNRRQDYNSPLHF
few,TRBJ1-5,TRBD1,TRBV6-1,TGTGCCAGCAGCCGGAATACAGGGGGAGTCCGGCATTTT,CASSRNTGGVRHF
NA,TRBJ2-2,NA,TRBV9,TGTGCCAGCAGCACACGCTGGGGGTCCGGGGAGCTGTTTTTT,CASSTRWGSGELFF
NA,TRBJ1-2,NA,TRBV6-5,TGTGCCAGCAGTTACTCGTTTCTGGGGGGAAGTGGCTACACCTTC,CASSYSFLGGSGYTF
NA,TRBJ1-2,NA,TRBV6-6,TGTGCCAGCAGTTCCCAAGGGGGAGAATTCTATGGCTACACCTTC,CASSSQGGEFYGYTF
NA,TRBJ2-7,TRBD1,TRBV11-2,TGTGCCAGCAGCTCCACCGGGACAGGGATCTATTACGAGCAGTACTTC,CASSSTGTGIYYEQYF
NA,TRBJ1-2,TRBD1,TRBV2,TGTGCCAGCAGTGGGGACAGCGGGTTAGGCGGCTACACCTTC,CASSGDSGLGGYTF
NA,TRBJ1-4,NA,TRBV7-2,TGTGCCAGCAGCTTAGCCCCTCAGGGTCTAACTAATGAAAAACTGTTTTTT,CASSLAPQGLTNEKLFF
NA,TRBJ2-1,NA,TRBV27,TGTGCCAGCAGTTCTGCGTCGGCGGGGTTCTACAATGAGCAGTTCTTC,CASSSASAGFYNEQFF
NA,TRBJ2-6,NA,TRBV7-2,TGTGCCAGCAGCCAGGACAGCTCTGGGGCCAACGTCCTGACTTTC,CASSQDSSGANVLTF
NA,TRBJ2-1,NA,TRBV2,TGTGCCAGCAGTTCGGGGGTCTCCTATAACCACAATGAGCAGTTCTTC,CASSSGVSYNHNEQFF
NA,TRBJ1-6,NA,TRBV30,TGTGCCTGGAGTGTAGGCAGGGGCCATGGCCTGGGCCTTGATTCACCCCTCCACTTT,CAWSVGRGHGLGLDSPLHF
NA,TRBJ2-3,NA,TRBV4-1,TGCGCCAGCAGCCACTTGGTAGGGGGGACAGATACGCAGTATTTT,CASSHLVGGTDTQYF
NA,TRBJ2-7,TRBD1,TRBV11-2,TGTGCCAGCAGCTTAAATACAGGGGGCATGGCCTACGAGCAGTACTTC,CASSLNTGGMAYEQYF
few,TRBJ2-7,NA,TRBV11-2,TGTGCCAGCAGCTTAGTATCCGGAGGGGAGCAGTACTTC,CASSLVSGGEQYF
NA,TRBJ2-4,NA,TRBV19,TGTGCCAGTAGTATAGGGGGCATGAGGGCCAAAAACATTCAGTACTTC,CASSIGGMRAKNIQYF
NA,TRBJ2-1,TRBD2,TRBV6-1,TGTGCCAGCAGTGCCGGTAGCGGGGGGGGAAATGAGCAGTTCTTC,CASSAGSGGGNEQFF
NA,TRBJ2-1,NA,TRBV25-1,TGTGCCAGCGGAAAGACAGGTTCAGGGGAGCAGTTCTTC,CASGKTGSGEQFF
NA,TRBJ1-1,TRBD1,TRBV9,TGTGCCAGCAGCGTAGGTGGTGGACAGGGGTTGGGTGAAGCTTTCTTT,CASSVGGGQGLGEAFF
NA,TRBJ1-2,TRBD1,TRBV30,TGTGCCTGGAGGCGTACAGGGGGCTATGGCTACACCTTC,CAWRRTGGYGYTF
NA,TRBJ1-4,NA,TRBV30,TGTGCCTGGAGTGGTCGGTTACGGGAAAAACTGTTTTTT,CAWSGRLREKLFF
NA,TRBJ2-1,NA,TRBV2,TGTGCCAGCAGAGCGCGACAGGGACTACTCTACAATGAGCAGTTCTTC,CASRARQGLLYNEQFF
once,TRBJ1-6,TRBD1,TRBV6-6,TGTGCCAGCAGTTACTCGATTAGGGGGCCCCCCCTCCACTTT,CASSYSIRGPPLHF
once,TRBJ2-1,NA,TRBV13,TGTGCCAGCAGCATCCGGTCCGCCCGCTACAATGAGCAGTTCTTC,CASSIRSARYNEQFF
few,TRBJ2-2,TRBD2,TRBV9,TGTGCCAGCAGCGTAGCGGAGCGGGGGGCCGGGGAGCTGTTTTTT,CASSVAERGAGELFF
NA,TRBJ1-1,NA,TRBV6-4,TGTGCCAGCAGTGACTCGATCTGGGGCACTGAAGCTTTCTTT,CASSDSIWGTEAFF
NA,TRBJ2-1,NA,TRBV5-6,TGTGCCAGCAGCTTGATAAGTGACTCCTACAATGAGCAGTTCTTC,CASSLISDSYNEQFF
NA,TRBJ2-7,NA,TRBV15,TGTGCCACCAGCAGAGAAAAGGGGTCCTACGAGCAGTACTTC,CATSREKGSYEQYF
NA,TRBJ1-5,NA,TRBV7-9,TGTGCCAGCAGCTTAGGCGTTCAGCCCCAGCATTTT,CASSLGVQPQHF
NA,TRBJ2-1,TRBD2,TRBV9,TGTGCCAGCAGCGCAAGGGGACTAGCGGGCCCGGACAATGAGCAGTTCTTC,CASSARGLAGPDNEQFF
NA,TRBJ2-5,TRBD2,TRBV7-8,TGTGCCAGCAGCTTGGGGACTAGCGGGGCGCAAGAGACCCAGTACTTC,CASSLGTSGAQETQYF
NA,TRBJ1-2,NA,TRBV19,TGTGCCAGTAGGGGAAGGGGGGGGAACTATGGCTACACCTTC,CASRGRGGNYGYTF
once,TRBJ2-3,NA,TRBV7-6,TGTGCCAGCAGCCGTTCAGGGGTCCGCCCCACAGATACGCAGTATTTT,CASSRSGVRPTDTQYF
NA,TRBJ1-2,NA,TRBV5-8,TGTGCCAGCACCCAGTGGTATGGCTACACCTTC,CASTQWYGYTF
NA,TRBJ2-3,NA,TRBV5-4,TGTGCCAGCAGCTTGGATGCAAAAGATACGCAGTATTTT,CASSLDAKDTQYF
NA,TRBJ2-3,TRBD2,TRBV19,TGTGCCAGTAGTATGGCAGCGGGGAGCACAGATACGCAGTATTTT,CASSMAAGSTDTQYF
NA,TRBJ1-6,NA,TRBV2,TGTGCCAGCAGTGAAAGTACAGGGCGTAATTCACCCCTCCACTTT,CASSESTGRNSPLHF
NA,TRBJ1-1,NA,TRBV12-5,TGTGCTAGTGCTCAAGAGAACACTGAAGCTTTCTTT,CASAQENTEAFF
NA,TRBJ1-1,NA,TRBV19,TGTGCCAGTAGCCGTGAGCTGTACAGGACCTTAGAAGCTTTCTTT,CASSRELYRTLEAFF
few,TRBJ1-2,NA,TRBV4-3,TGCGCCAGCAACACAGAGTTAAGGAATTCCTATGGCTACACCTTC,CASNTELRNSYGYTF
NA,TRBJ2-4,TRBD1,TRBV6-8,TGTGCCAGCTGTCGGGACAGGGGCGCGTTAGGCCCCAGGCACATTCAGTACTTC,CASCRDRGALGPRHIQYF